Shown below are 30 T cell receptor beta chains from a single sample sequenced in a study of response to subunit inactivated influenza vaccine. MiXCR, applied by TCRdb to the RT-PCR reads, yields one record per CDR3 protein. The sample holds about 780,000 distinct CDR3 sequences; about 18% are singletons and the top ten take around 9.9%. Specimen: PBMCs from blood, collected approximately 5 days after vaccination. The source is a man aged 50 or older who received an inactivated influenza vaccine.

This clonotype came up a few times. The chain uses TRBV12-3 or TRBV12-4 and TRBJ2-1; possibly TRBD2 for D (5 bases). The CDR3 spans 12 residues. V lost 6 bases and J lost 8, with 11 bases in between. The CDR3 DNA follows: TGTGCCAGCAGACTCACTAGTGATGAGCAGTTCTTC. Residues: CASRLTSDEQFF.

This clonotype was recorded a few times. V is TRBV25-1 and J is TRBJ2-1; D gene ambiguous. Germline CDR1 and CDR2: MGHDK and SYGVNS. This CDR3 spans 14 amino acids. The germline V and J ends were trimmed by 6 bases and 5 bases, with 14 bases remaining between them. CDR3: CASSYNLRDNEQFF. The CDR3, as DNA: TGTGCCAGCAGCTATAATCTCCGGGACAATGAGCAGTTCTTC.

In this sample, this clonotype turned up a few times. The rearrangement uses TRBV15 and TRBJ1-5, with 7 bases matching TRBD1. The CDR3 covers 14 residues. The germline V gene encodes CDR1 LNHNV and CDR2 YYDKDF (reference sequence). The V segment lost 4 bases and the J segment 6 bases; nucleotides outside the gene matches: 6. CDR3 DNA sequence: TGTGCCACCAGCAAAGACAGGGTGAGTCAGCCCCAGCATTTT. As protein: CATSKDRVSQPQHF. The full variable domain, with the rest looked up from reference TRBV15 and TRBJ1-5, is DAMVIQNPRYQVTQFGKPVTLSCSQTLNHNVMYWYQQKSSQAPKLLFHYYDKDFNNEADTPDNFQSRRPNTSFCFLDIRSPGLGDTAMYLCATSKDRVSQPQHFGDGTRLSIL.

This clonotype has more than one count but fewer than ten. The V gene is TRBV2, the J gene TRBJ2-1; possible D gene TRBD1, 6 bases. The CDR3 loop spans 12 amino acids. Trimming stripped 6 bases from V and 10 bases from J, with 13 bases between. Germline-derived CDR1 and CDR2 are SNHLY and FYNNEI. CDR3 residues: CASRSSGTEQFF. CDR3 DNA: TGTGCCAGCAGGTCCTCCGGGACAGAGCAGTTCTTC.

This clonotype appeared a single time. The V call is TRBV27, the J call TRBJ2-7; the D gene is possibly TRBD2 (6 bases). The V end was cut by 3 bases, the J end by 2 bases, with 14 bases between. This CDR3 is 15 amino acids long. In germline, CDR1 is MNHEY, CDR2 SMNVEV (reference sequence). This chain's CDR3 is CASSFREPTPYEQYF. The CDR3 DNA sequence: TGTGCCAGCAGTTTCCGGGAGCCCACTCCCTACGAGCAGTACTTC.

The chain is built from TRBV11-1 and TRBJ2-3, with a weak D call TRBD2 (6 bases). Germline assignment: CDR1 SGHAT and CDR2 FQDESV (reference sequence). V was shortened by 0 bases and J by 1 base, with 8 bases between the two germline ends. This CDR3 region has 15 residues. This CDR3 is CASSLALARTDTQYF. The CDR3 DNA is TGTGCCAGCAGCTTAGCTCTAGCGCGCACAGATACGCAGTATTTT.

In its sample, this clonotype was seen a few times. The V and J genes are TRBV27 and TRBJ1-2; 7 bases agree with TRBD1. Looked up from germline, CDR1 is MNHEY and CDR2 is SMNVEV (reference sequence). The V gene end was trimmed by 6 bases and the J gene end by 0 bases; junction bases not matched to a gene: 7. CDR3 length equals 15 residues. CDR3 loop: CASRIQGRTNYGYTF. The CDR3 region has the DNA TGTGCCAGCAGAATACAGGGGCGGACTAACTATGGCTACACCTTC.

The J gene is TRBJ1-4, the V gene TRBV7-2; 8 nucleotides match TRBD1. The germline gives CDR1 SGHTA, CDR2 FQGNSA. This CDR3 is built from 14 residues. V shed 4 bases and J 7 bases; nucleotides not matched to a gene: 5. Here the CDR3 reads CASSWQGAGEKLFF. The DNA of the CDR3 is TGTGCCAGCAGCTGGCAGGGGGCGGGTGAAAAACTGTTTTTT.

The chain couples TRBV2 to TRBJ2-7, with 10 positions matching TRBD2. V gave up 3 bases and J gave up 1 base; unmatched junction bases: 6. The CDR3 runs to 16 residues. Per germline, CDR1 SNHLY and CDR2 FYNNEI. Here the CDR3 reads CASSDGSGRVSYEQYF. CDR3 in DNA: TGTGCCAGCAGTGATGGGAGCGGGAGGGTATCCTACGAGCAGTACTTC.

The genes are TRBV12-3 or TRBV12-4 and TRBJ2-3, with unresolved D. The CDR3 totals 14 residues. Deletions cut 6 bases from V and 4 bases from J, with 14 bases between. CDR3 protein: CASSPSRRADTQYF. The DNA for the CDR3 is TGTGCCAGCAGCCCGAGTCGGCGAGCAGATACGCAGTATTTT.

This clonotype was counted between two and nine times. The chain recombines TRBV6-5 with TRBJ2-3, with D unresolved. The germline V and J ends were trimmed by 4 bases and 7 bases, with 15 bases remaining between them. The germline gives CDR1 MNHEY, CDR2 SVGAGI. The CDR3 totals 14 residues. The CDR3 region has the DNA TGTGCCAGCAGTTCTTCTCGGACCCTCAATACGCAGTATTTT. Residues: CASSSSRTLNTQYF.

This chain joins TRBV7-9 and TRBJ2-4; no reliable D call. In germline, CDR1 is SEHNR, CDR2 FQNEAQ (reference sequence). Trimming stripped 2 bases from V and 0 bases from J, with 8 bases between. This CDR3 contains 15 residues. DNA for the CDR3: TGTGCCAGCAGCTTAAGGGTAGGAGCCAAAAACATTCAGTACTTC. Its protein is CASSLRVGAKNIQYF.

This clonotype was counted between two and nine times. V and J are TRBV5-1 and TRBJ1-4; weak D call: TRBD1 (5 bases). The CDR3 sequence is 13 residues long. Germline V gene lookup returns CDR1 SGHRS and CDR2 YFSETQ. Trimming shortened V by 0 bases and J by 8 bases, and 8 bases separated the two germline ends. Written as DNA, the CDR3 is TGCGCCAGCAGCTTGGAGGGGACCGAAAAACTGTTTTTT. It is translated as CASSLEGTEKLFF.

The chain is built from TRBV5-5 and TRBJ2-1; 9 nucleotides line up with TRBD1. The germline CDR1 and CDR2 sequences are SGHKS and YYEKEE (reference sequence). There are 15 residues in the CDR3. V shed 6 bases and J 5 bases; nucleotides not matched to a gene: 9. Here the CDR3 reads CASIRTGQGDNEQFF. CDR3 coding DNA: TGTGCCAGCATAAGAACGGGACAGGGAGACAATGAGCAGTTCTTC. Filled out from reference TRBV5-5 and TRBJ2-1, the complete variable domain reads DAGVTQSPTHLIKTRGQQVTLRCSPISGHKSVSWYQQVLGQGPQFIFQYYEKEERGRGNFPDRFSARQFPNYSSELNVNALLLGDSALYLCASIRTGQGDNEQFFGPGTRLTVL.

The chain links TRBV5-5 to TRBJ2-7; D might be TRBD1 or TRBD2, each matching 6 bases. Looked up from germline, CDR1 is SGHKS and CDR2 is YYEKEE (reference sequence). There are 15 residues in the CDR3. Between the trimmed V and J ends, which lost 3 bases and 2 bases, there was a span of 15 bases. CDR3 bases: TGTGCCAGCAGCTGGGGGGACACGCCGACCTACGAGCAGTACTTC. Encoded protein: CASSWGDTPTYEQYF.

The chain recombines TRBV20-1 with TRBJ2-7, with D unclear. V lost 3 bases and J 6 bases, leaving 6 bases between the germline ends. CDR3 length: 10 residues. Germline CDR1 reads DFQATT; CDR2 reads SNEGSKA (reference sequence). CDR3: CSASIAEQYF. The DNA of the CDR3 is TGCAGTGCTAGTATCGCCGAGCAGTACTTC.

The table lists this clonotype with a count of one. The rearrangement joins TRBV5-1 to TRBJ2-5; 9 nucleotides line up with TRBD1. V shed 4 bases and J 0 bases; nucleotides not matched to a gene: 7. The length of the CDR3 is 16 residues. Germline values: CDR1 SGHRS, CDR2 YFSETQ. The CDR3 bases are TGCGCCAGCAGCCTACGGGGGACAGGGTACCAAGAGACCCAGTACTTC. Protein: CASSLRGTGYQETQYF.

This chain uses TRBV5-4 with TRBJ1-2, with D hard to call. The CDR3 consists of 14 residues. The germline CDR1 and CDR2 sequences are SGHNT and YYREEE (reference sequence). Trimming cost V 0 bases and J 5 bases, with 11 bases left between them. As DNA, the CDR3 is TGTGCCAGCAGCTTGGTCGGGAGTCGGTATGGCTACACCTTC. Translating it yields CASSLVGSRYGYTF.

This clonotype was observed a handful of times. The V call is TRBV11-2, the J call TRBJ2-3; tentative D call: TRBD2 (6 bases). CDR1 is SGHAT, CDR2 FQNNGV, per germline. The CDR3 runs to 18 residues. V gave up 1 base and J gave up 0 bases, with 17 bases separating them. Here the CDR3 DNA reads TGTGCCAGCAGCTTAGTTGGGACGGCGGGGTCTAGCACAGATACGCAGTATTTT. Amino acids: CASSLVGTAGSSTDTQYF.

This clonotype was seen a handful of times. The V and J genes are TRBV5-1 and TRBJ1-4, with 8 nucleotides matching TRBD1. This CDR3 is built from 15 residues. J gave up 0 bases and V 3 bases, and 1 base lay outside the gene matches. Germline V gives CDR1 SGHRS, CDR2 YFSETQ. CDR3 amino acids: CASSSGQATNEKLFF. As DNA, the CDR3 is TGCGCCAGCAGCTCGGGACAGGCAACTAATGAAAAACTGTTTTTT.

The V and J genes are TRBV7-2 and TRBJ1-5; perhaps TRBD1 as D (6 bases). The CDR3 is 15 amino acids. The V gene lost 1 base and the J gene lost 3 bases, with 10 bases spanning the gap. Germline lookup yields CDR1 SGHTA and CDR2 FQGNSA. The CDR3 reads CASSLGGQANQPQHF. CDR3 nucleotides: TGTGCCAGCAGCTTAGGGGGGCAGGCCAATCAGCCCCAGCATTTT.

This clonotype was seen repeatedly, ten times or more. The chain is built from TRBV20-1 and TRBJ2-2; no definite D call. CDR1 and CDR2 from the germline V gene are DFQATT and SNEGSKA (reference sequence). V was clipped by 2 bases and J by 2 bases, with 6 bases between them. This CDR3 has 13 amino acids. CDR3 sequence (DNA): TGCAGTGCTAGACCAGTAAACACCGGGGAGCTGTTTTTT. Translated, it gives CSARPVNTGELFF.

This clonotype was counted many times. This chain uses TRBV7-9 with TRBJ2-5; 8 nucleotides match TRBD2. V lost 5 bases, J lost 2 bases, and 13 bases stayed unmatched. This CDR3 has 17 residues. CDR1 and CDR2 (germline): SEHNR, FQNEAQ (reference sequence). The CDR3 DNA sequence: TGTGCCAGCAGCACCATCGCCCGAGCGGGGGCACAAGAGACCCAGTACTTC. Protein sequence: CASSTIARAGAQETQYF.

There are a few counts of this clonotype. The chain joins TRBV15 to TRBJ2-3, with TRBD1 matching 8 bases. CDR1 and CDR2 from the germline V gene are LNHNV and YYDKDF (reference sequence). The CDR3 consists of 17 residues. Germline trimming cut 0 bases from V and 2 bases from J; bases unmatched to any gene: 7. The DNA of the CDR3 is TGTGCCACCAGCAGAGATTGGGGCAGGGGGCCCACAGATACGCAGTATTTT. This encodes CATSRDWGRGPTDTQYF.

In its sample, this clonotype was seen a few times. The V gene is TRBV2, the J gene TRBJ1-2; the D is unclear. CDR3 size: 13 residues. Germline values: CDR1 SNHLY, CDR2 FYNNEI. V shed 7 bases and J shed 0 bases, with 9 bases lying between them. This chain's CDR3 is CASMEVPNYGYTF. In DNA, the CDR3 is TGTGCCAGCATGGAGGTACCTAACTATGGCTACACCTTC.

V is TRBV30 and J is TRBJ2-1, with TRBD2 identical over 12 bases. The CDR3 runs to 16 residues. Germline CDR1 is GTSNPN and CDR2 is SVGIG (reference sequence). With V trimmed by 2 bases and J by 8 bases, 10 bases remained unmatched. The CDR3 reads CAWSLWTSGTADEQFF. In DNA form, the CDR3 reads TGTGCCTGGAGTCTCTGGACTAGCGGGACCGCGGATGAGCAGTTCTTC.

The V call is TRBV5-1, the J call TRBJ2-3; no clear D gene. CDR3 size: 15 residues. Trimming left V 0 bases short and J 0 bases short, with 8 bases between. The germline V gene has CDR1 SGHRS and CDR2 YFSETQ. The CDR3 loop is CASSLAGMSTDTQYF. CDR3 bases: TGCGCCAGCAGCTTGGCCGGCATGAGCACAGATACGCAGTATTTT.

This clonotype was observed a few times. The V call is TRBV12-3 or TRBV12-4, the J call TRBJ2-2; no clear D gene. The CDR3 loop spans 16 amino acids. V lost 2 bases and J 0 bases, leaving 10 bases between the germline ends. CDR3 sequence (DNA): TGTGCCAGCAGTTTATTGGGTCCCCCGAACACCGGGGAGCTGTTTTTT. This sequence encodes CASSLLGPPNTGELFF.

J is TRBJ2-7 and V is TRBV11-2, with TRBD1 identical over 11 bases. CDR1 SGHAT and CDR2 FQNNGV come from the germline V gene. J lost 3 bases, V lost 6 bases, and 22 bases had no gene match. The CDR3 covers 20 residues. The CDR3 here is CASSSLRRTGGERGLYEQYF. CDR3 coding DNA: TGTGCCAGCAGTTCGCTTAGGAGGACAGGGGGCGAGCGGGGACTCTACGAGCAGTACTTC.

The rearrangement uses TRBV20-1 and TRBJ2-3, with 16 nucleotides matching TRBD2. The germline gives CDR1 DFQATT, CDR2 SNEGSKA (reference sequence). The CDR3 contains 15 residues. V gave up 3 bases and J gave up 5 bases; unmatched junction bases: 2. The chain's CDR3 is CSARGLAGGRDTQYF. The CDR3 DNA reads as TGCAGTGCTAGGGGACTAGCGGGAGGGCGAGATACGCAGTATTTT.